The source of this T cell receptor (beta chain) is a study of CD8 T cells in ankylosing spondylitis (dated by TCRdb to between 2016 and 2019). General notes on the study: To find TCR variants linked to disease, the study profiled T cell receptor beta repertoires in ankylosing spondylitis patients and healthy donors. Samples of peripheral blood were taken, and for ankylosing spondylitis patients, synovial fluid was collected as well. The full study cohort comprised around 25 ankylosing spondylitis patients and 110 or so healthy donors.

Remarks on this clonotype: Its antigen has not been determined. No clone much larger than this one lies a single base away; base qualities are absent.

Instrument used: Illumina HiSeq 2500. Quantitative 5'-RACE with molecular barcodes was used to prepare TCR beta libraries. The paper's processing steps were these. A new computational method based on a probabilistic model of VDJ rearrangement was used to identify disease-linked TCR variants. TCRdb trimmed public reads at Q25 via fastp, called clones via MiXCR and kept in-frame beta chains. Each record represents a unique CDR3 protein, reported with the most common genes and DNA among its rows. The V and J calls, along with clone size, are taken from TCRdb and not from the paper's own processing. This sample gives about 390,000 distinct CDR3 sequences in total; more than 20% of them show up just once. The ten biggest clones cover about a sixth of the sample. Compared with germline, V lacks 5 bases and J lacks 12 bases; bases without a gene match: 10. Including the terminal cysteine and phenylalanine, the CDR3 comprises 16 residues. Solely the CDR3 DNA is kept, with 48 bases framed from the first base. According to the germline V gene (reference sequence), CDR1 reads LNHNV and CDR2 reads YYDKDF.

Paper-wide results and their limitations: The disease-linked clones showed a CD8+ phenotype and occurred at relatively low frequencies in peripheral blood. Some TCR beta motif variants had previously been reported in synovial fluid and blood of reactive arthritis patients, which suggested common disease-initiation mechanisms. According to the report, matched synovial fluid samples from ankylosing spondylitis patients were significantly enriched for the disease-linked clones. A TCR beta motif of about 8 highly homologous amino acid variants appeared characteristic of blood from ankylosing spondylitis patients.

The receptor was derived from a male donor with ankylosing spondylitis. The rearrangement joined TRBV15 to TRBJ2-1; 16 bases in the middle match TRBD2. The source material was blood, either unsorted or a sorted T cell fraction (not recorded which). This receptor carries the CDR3 CATSGQPGLAGGPQFF. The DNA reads TGTGCCACCAGCGGACAACCGGGACTAGCGGGAGGGCCGCAGTTCTTC.